These T cell receptor beta chains were read from a single sample in a study of blood T cell repertoires in COVID-19. Generated by immunoSEQ multiplex PCR, the TCRdb table keeps only in-frame clones and is missing some. The table has 130,000 or so clones, more than 75% seen once. What was sequenced was peripheral blood. The receptor source for this set is a woman in her fifties or sixties with acute or convalescent COVID-19. The CDR3 runs from the conserved cysteine through the conserved F or W. D genes are given only for firm matches. The size of a clone is reported for some rows only, either as once, few or many, or as a class for expanded clones.

v_call	j_call	d_call	clone_size	cdr3_aa	cdr3_nt
TRBV5-1	TRBJ1-1	NA	NA	CASSLPRRNTEAFF	TGCGCCAGCAGCTTACCCCGGAGGAACACTGAAGCTTTCTTT
TRBV10-2	TRBJ2-2	TRBD2	NA	CASRGLAGGTGELFF	TGCGCCAGCAGGGGTCTAGCGGGAGGGACCGGGGAGCTGTTTTTT
TRBV6-5	TRBJ1-6	TRBD1	NA	CASSYSGDRVNSPLHF	TGTGCCAGCAGTTACTCGGGGGACAGGGTTAATTCACCCCTCCACTTT
TRBV18	TRBJ2-5	TRBD2	NA	CASSRTGGETQYF	TGTGCCAGCTCAAGGACGGGGGGAGAGACCCAGTACTTC
TRBV19	TRBJ2-3	NA	NA	CAITTGDTQYF	TGTGCCATTACAACGGGAGATACGCAGTATTTT
TRBV2	TRBJ1-6	NA	few	CASSEARQSNSPLHF	TGTGCCAGCAGTGAAGCACGACAGTCTAATTCACCCCTCCACTTT
TRBV19	TRBJ1-5	TRBD1	few	CASSTDRAHQPQHF	TGTGCCAGTAGCACGGACAGGGCCCATCAGCCCCAGCATTTT
TRBV11-2	TRBJ2-7	NA	NA	CASSSYIYEQYF	TGTGCCAGCAGCTCTTACATCTACGAGCAGTACTTC
TRBV5-6	TRBJ2-7	TRBD2	NA	CASSLPGLELDEQYF	TGTGCCAGCAGCTTGCCGGGACTAGAACTCGACGAGCAGTACTTC
TRBV18	TRBJ1-5	NA	NA	CASSFTQGSGNQPQHF	TGTGCCAGCTCATTCACCCAGGGCAGTGGCAATCAGCCCCAGCATTTT
TRBV2	TRBJ1-2	NA	once	CAIVLVSGYGYTF	TGTGCCATCGTGTTGGTCAGTGGCTATGGCTACACCTTC
TRBV7-3	TRBJ2-7	TRBD1	NA	CASSPDRENSEQYF	TGTGCCAGCAGCCCGGACAGGGAAAACTCCGAGCAGTACTTC
TRBV4-3	TRBJ1-1	TRBD1	once	CASSQWTGSEAFF	TGCGCCAGCAGCCAATGGACAGGGTCTGAAGCTTTCTTT
TRBV7-3	TRBJ1-1	TRBD1	NA	CASSQTGGTEAFF	TGTGCCAGCAGCCAAACAGGGGGCACTGAAGCTTTCTTT
TRBV29-1	TRBJ1-4	TRBD1	NA	CSVGDSRGEKLFF	TGCAGCGTGGGGGACAGCCGAGGGGAAAAACTGTTTTTT
TRBV18	TRBJ2-3	NA	NA	CASSPISSTDTQYF	TGTGCCAGCTCACCAATATCCAGCACAGATACGCAGTATTTT
TRBV3-1/TRBV3-2	TRBJ1-4	NA	NA	CASSPGGLYGKLFF	TGTGCCAGCAGCCCCGGGGGGTTATATGGAAAACTGTTTTTT
TRBV6-5	TRBJ1-2	TRBD1	NA	CASRAGTDLYGYTF	TGTGCCAGCAGAGCCGGGACAGACCTCTATGGCTACACCTTC
TRBV7-2	TRBJ1-1	NA	NA	CASSTGGMNTEAFF	TGTGCCAGCAGCACCGGGGGTATGAACACTGAAGCTTTCTTT
TRBV5-1	TRBJ2-5	TRBD2	NA	CASSLALAGGQETQYF	TGCGCCAGCAGCTTGGCCTTAGCGGGGGGGCAAGAGACCCAGTACTTC
TRBV6-2/TRBV6-3	TRBJ1-1	NA	NA	CASSREGDTEAFF	TGTGCCAGCAGTAGGGAGGGGGACACTGAAGCTTTCTTT
TRBV7-2	TRBJ2-3	NA	once	CASSLTGFSTDTQYF	TGTGCCAGCAGCTTAACAGGATTTAGCACAGATACGCAGTATTTT
TRBV2	TRBJ2-3	NA	NA	CASSGGEGVLTDTQYF	TGTGCCAGCAGTGGAGGGGAGGGGGTGCTCACAGATACGCAGTATTTT
TRBV3-1/TRBV3-2	TRBJ2-5	TRBD2	NA	CASSFGLVLETQYF	TGTGCCAGCAGTTTCGGACTAGTTCTGGAGACCCAGTACTTC
TRBV7-2	TRBJ2-5	NA	NA	CASSLADQETQYF	TGTGCCAGCAGCTTGGCCGATCAAGAGACCCAGTACTTC
TRBV5-1	TRBJ2-5	NA	NA	CASSSLQQETQYF	TGCGCCAGCAGCTCCCTCCAGCAAGAGACCCAGTACTTC
TRBV30	TRBJ1-4	NA	NA	CAWSYGTQIGKLFF	TGTGCCTGGAGTTACGGTACACAGATCGGAAAACTGTTTTTT
TRBV19	TRBJ1-3	NA	few	CASSINSFSGNTIYF	TGTGCCAGTAGTATTAACTCCTTCTCTGGAAACACCATATATTTT
TRBV5-1	TRBJ2-7	TRBD1	NA	CASSLTQGASYEQYF	TGCGCCAGCAGCCTAACCCAGGGGGCGTCCTACGAGCAGTACTTC
TRBV9	TRBJ2-5	NA	once	CASSRGTWKETQYF	TGTGCCAGCAGCCGGGGGACCTGGAAAGAGACCCAGTACTTC
TRBV19	TRBJ2-2	TRBD1	NA	CASTLGQGNTGELFF	TGTGCCAGTACCCTGGGACAGGGGAACACCGGGGAGCTGTTTTTT
TRBV27	TRBJ2-3	TRBD1	NA	CASSRTGGEDTQYF	TGTGCCAGCAGTAGGACAGGGGGGGAAGATACGCAGTATTTT
TRBV12-1	TRBJ2-5	NA	NA	CASSWGTSGGLMETQYF	TGTGCCAGCAGCTGGGGGACTAGCGGGGGGCTAATGGAGACCCAGTACTTC
TRBV7-9	TRBJ2-2	NA	NA	CASSRPDRSFTGELFF	TGTGCCAGCAGCCGCCCCGACAGGTCTTTCACCGGGGAGCTGTTTTTT
TRBV5-1	TRBJ1-1	TRBD1	NA	CASIPQGGRKTEAFF	TGCGCCAGCATCCCTCAGGGGGGCCGGAAGACTGAAGCTTTCTTT
TRBV12-3/TRBV12-4	TRBJ2-1	NA	NA	CASSPQNEQFF	TGTGCCAGCAGTCCCCAAAATGAGCAGTTCTTC
TRBV5-1	TRBJ2-1	TRBD2	NA	CASSLDTGRNNEQFF	TGCGCCAGCAGCTTGGACACCGGGAGGAACAATGAGCAGTTCTTC
TRBV7-2	TRBJ2-7	NA	NA	CASSPVVGQSYEQYF	TGTGCCAGCAGCCCCGTCGTCGGACAGTCCTACGAGCAGTACTTC